Listed below are T cell receptor beta chains from one sample, sequenced in a study of cytomegalovirus exposure and HLA in healthy donors. Here immunoSEQ multiplex PCR was the method, and the copy in TCRdb shows in-frame clones only, minus some. The sample holds approximately 130,000 clones, approximately 79% seen once. Sequences were obtained from PBMCs. These receptors were obtained from a middle-aged man in good health and CMV-seropositive. CDR3s include the opening cysteine and the closing phenylalanine or tryptophan. Fields, in order: J gene, V gene, clone size, D gene, CDR3 protein, CDR3 DNA. The D gene is left open where the match is weak. Only some rows state a clone size, as once, few, many or a class for expanded clones.

j_call: TRBJ2-6; v_call: TRBV2; clone_size: -; d_call: -; cdr3_aa: CASSVERPGANVLTF; cdr3_nt: TGTGCCAGCAGTGTGGAGAGGCCTGGGGCCAACGTCCTGACTTTC
j_call: TRBJ2-2; v_call: TRBV6-1; clone_size: -; d_call: TRBD2; cdr3_aa: CASSRGDTGELFF; cdr3_nt: TGTGCCAGCAGTCGGGGGGACACCGGGGAGCTGTTTTTT
j_call: TRBJ2-1; v_call: TRBV6-4; clone_size: once; d_call: TRBD2; cdr3_aa: CASSEAGGPNEQFF; cdr3_nt: TGTGCCAGCAGTGAAGCGGGGGGGCCCAATGAGCAGTTCTTC
j_call: TRBJ2-5; v_call: TRBV6-6; clone_size: -; d_call: -; cdr3_aa: CASRTHSGSETQYF; cdr3_nt: TGTGCCAGCAGAACTCACAGTGGATCAGAGACCCAGTACTTC
j_call: TRBJ2-1; v_call: TRBV7-2; clone_size: -; d_call: -; cdr3_aa: CASSQRYGNEQFF; cdr3_nt: TGTGCCAGCAGCCAACGCTACGGCAATGAGCAGTTCTTC
j_call: TRBJ1-1; v_call: TRBV5-1; clone_size: -; d_call: TRBD1; cdr3_aa: CASSLVAGQVGAFF; cdr3_nt: TGCGCCAGCAGCTTGGTGGCCGGACAGGTCGGAGCTTTCTTT
j_call: TRBJ2-5; v_call: TRBV5-1; clone_size: -; d_call: TRBD2; cdr3_aa: CASRSGTSGRAPETQYF; cdr3_nt: TGCGCCAGCAGGTCCGGGACTAGCGGGAGGGCCCCAGAGACCCAGTACTTC
j_call: TRBJ1-5; v_call: TRBV10-2; clone_size: -; d_call: TRBD1; cdr3_aa: CASSESTGVGQPQHF; cdr3_nt: TGCGCCAGCAGTGAGTCGACAGGGGTGGGACAGCCCCAGCATTTT
j_call: TRBJ2-5; v_call: TRBV5-1; clone_size: few; d_call: TRBD1; cdr3_aa: CASSLEGTGGIETQYF; cdr3_nt: TGCGCCAGCAGCTTGGAAGGGACAGGGGGCATCGAGACCCAGTACTTC
j_call: TRBJ1-1; v_call: TRBV29-1; clone_size: few; d_call: -; cdr3_aa: CSVELQGYEAFF; cdr3_nt: TGCAGCGTCGAATTACAGGGTTACGAAGCTTTCTTT
j_call: TRBJ2-2; v_call: TRBV9; clone_size: -; d_call: -; cdr3_aa: CASSVDSRSGGELFF; cdr3_nt: TGTGCCAGCAGCGTAGATAGTAGGAGCGGCGGGGAGCTGTTTTTT
j_call: TRBJ2-7; v_call: TRBV7-9; clone_size: -; d_call: -; cdr3_aa: CASSLSGYEQYF; cdr3_nt: TGTGCCAGCAGCTTATCGGGCTACGAGCAGTACTTC
j_call: TRBJ1-1; v_call: TRBV29-1; clone_size: -; d_call: -; cdr3_aa: CSSSRENTEAFF; cdr3_nt: TGCAGCTCCTCCAGGGAGAACACTGAAGCTTTCTTT
j_call: TRBJ1-5; v_call: TRBV28; clone_size: -; d_call: -; cdr3_aa: CASSSRISSNQPQHF; cdr3_nt: TGTGCCAGCAGTTCGAGGATCTCTAGCAATCAGCCCCAGCATTTT
j_call: TRBJ2-7; v_call: TRBV29-1; clone_size: -; d_call: -; cdr3_aa: CSAAHGGDNEQYF; cdr3_nt: TGCAGCGCCGCACATGGGGGCGATAACGAGCAGTACTTC
j_call: TRBJ2-2; v_call: TRBV19; clone_size: few; d_call: -; cdr3_aa: CASSTQYTGELFF; cdr3_nt: TGTGCCAGTAGTACGCAGTACACCGGGGAGCTGTTTTTT
j_call: TRBJ2-5; v_call: TRBV5-4; clone_size: few; d_call: TRBD2; cdr3_aa: CASSLQGGETQYF; cdr3_nt: TGTGCCAGCAGCCTTCAGGGAGGGGAGACCCAGTACTTC
j_call: TRBJ2-7; v_call: TRBV9; clone_size: -; d_call: -; cdr3_aa: CASSATEYEQYF; cdr3_nt: TGTGCCAGCAGCGCGACAGAGTACGAGCAGTACTTC
j_call: TRBJ2-3; v_call: TRBV6-1; clone_size: -; d_call: -; cdr3_aa: CASSEGRTDTQYF; cdr3_nt: TGTGCCAGCAGTGAAGGGAGGACAGATACGCAGTATTTT
j_call: TRBJ1-2; v_call: TRBV15; clone_size: -; d_call: TRBD1; cdr3_aa: CATSRGLDRGGGYTF; cdr3_nt: TGTGCCACCAGCAGAGGTTTGGACAGGGGGGGCGGCTACACCTTC
j_call: TRBJ2-5; v_call: TRBV7-7; clone_size: -; d_call: TRBD2; cdr3_aa: CASSPVGGGTQYF; cdr3_nt: TGTGCTAGCAGCCCAGTGGGGGGGGGAACCCAGTACTTC
j_call: TRBJ2-2; v_call: TRBV9; clone_size: -; d_call: TRBD2; cdr3_aa: CASSVGLAGDTGELFF; cdr3_nt: TGTGCCAGCAGCGTAGGTTTAGCGGGAGACACCGGGGAGCTGTTTTTT
j_call: TRBJ2-5; v_call: TRBV29-1; clone_size: -; d_call: TRBD2; cdr3_aa: CSVDEAAGGLETQYF; cdr3_nt: TGCAGCGTTGATGAGGCCGCGGGAGGGTTAGAGACCCAGTACTTC
j_call: TRBJ1-5; v_call: TRBV19; clone_size: -; d_call: -; cdr3_aa: CATNRGGSNQPQHF; cdr3_nt: TGTGCCACGAACCGGGGGGGTAGCAATCAGCCCCAGCATTTT
j_call: TRBJ1-3; v_call: TRBV5-4; clone_size: -; d_call: TRBD1; cdr3_aa: CASSLTGTGIGNTIYF; cdr3_nt: TGTGCCAGCAGCCTGACCGGGACAGGGATTGGAAACACCATATATTTT
j_call: TRBJ2-5; v_call: TRBV20-1; clone_size: -; d_call: TRBD2; cdr3_aa: CSATSGETQYF; cdr3_nt: TGCAGTGCTACTAGCGGAGAGACCCAGTACTTC
j_call: TRBJ2-7; v_call: TRBV5-4; clone_size: -; d_call: TRBD1; cdr3_aa: CASSTGQGTLSEQYF; cdr3_nt: TGTGCCAGCAGCACTGGACAGGGGACGTTAAGCGAGCAGTACTTC
j_call: TRBJ2-6; v_call: TRBV6-1; clone_size: -; d_call: TRBD2; cdr3_aa: CASSEMGGASSGANVLTF; cdr3_nt: TGTGCCAGCAGTGAAATGGGAGGGGCGAGCTCTGGGGCCAACGTCCTGACTTTC
j_call: TRBJ2-1; v_call: TRBV4-1; clone_size: -; d_call: -; cdr3_aa: CASSHLRERSYNEQFF; cdr3_nt: TGCGCCAGCAGCCACCTCAGGGAACGGTCCTACAATGAGCAGTTCTTC
j_call: TRBJ1-1; v_call: TRBV4-3; clone_size: -; d_call: -; cdr3_aa: CASSRLIWAEAFF; cdr3_nt: TGCGCCAGCAGCCGACTGATTTGGGCTGAAGCTTTCTTT
j_call: TRBJ2-7; v_call: TRBV6-5; clone_size: -; d_call: -; cdr3_aa: CALRLHSYEQYF; cdr3_nt: TGTGCCCTCAGGTTACACTCCTACGAGCAGTACTTC
j_call: TRBJ1-1; v_call: TRBV7-9; clone_size: few; d_call: -; cdr3_aa: CASSLGGGTEAFF; cdr3_nt: TGTGCCAGCAGCTTAGGGGGGGGCACTGAAGCTTTCTTT
j_call: TRBJ2-5; v_call: TRBV7-6; clone_size: -; d_call: -; cdr3_aa: CASSPGAGETQYF; cdr3_nt: TGTGCCAGCAGCCCGGGAGCTGGGGAGACCCAGTACTTC
j_call: TRBJ1-1; v_call: TRBV4-1; clone_size: -; d_call: -; cdr3_aa: CASSRQPDTEAFF; cdr3_nt: TGCGCCAGCAGCAGACAGCCCGACACTGAAGCTTTCTTT
j_call: TRBJ1-3; v_call: TRBV10-2; clone_size: -; d_call: TRBD1; cdr3_aa: CASSGTGAGNTIYF; cdr3_nt: TGCGCCAGCAGTGGGACAGGGGCAGGAAACACCATATATTTT
j_call: TRBJ1-4; v_call: TRBV11-2; clone_size: once; d_call: -; cdr3_aa: CASSLGRGNEKLFF; cdr3_nt: TGTGCCAGCAGCCTCGGGCGGGGAAATGAAAAACTGTTTTTT
j_call: TRBJ1-6; v_call: TRBV7-9; clone_size: -; d_call: TRBD1; cdr3_aa: CASSLGQGFYNSPLHF; cdr3_nt: TGTGCCAGCAGCTTGGGACAGGGGTTCTATAATTCACCCCTCCACTTT
j_call: TRBJ2-6; v_call: TRBV5-1; clone_size: -; d_call: TRBD1; cdr3_aa: CASSLRAGGFTRSGANVLTF; cdr3_nt: TGCGCCAGCAGCTTGAGGGCAGGGGGTTTTACCCGCTCTGGGGCCAACGTCCTGACTTTC
j_call: TRBJ1-2; v_call: TRBV7-9; clone_size: -; d_call: -; cdr3_aa: CASSLETGTGYTF; cdr3_nt: TGTGCCAGCAGCTTAGAAACAGGGACTGGCTACACCTTC
j_call: TRBJ2-1; v_call: TRBV11-2; clone_size: -; d_call: -; cdr3_aa: CASSSRVVNEQFF; cdr3_nt: TGTGCCAGCAGCTCCAGGGTCGTCAATGAGCAGTTCTTC
j_call: TRBJ2-7; v_call: TRBV25-1; clone_size: -; d_call: TRBD1; cdr3_aa: CASSESGGADEQYF; cdr3_nt: TGTGCCAGCAGTGAATCAGGGGGCGCGGACGAGCAGTACTTC
j_call: TRBJ2-1; v_call: TRBV14; clone_size: -; d_call: TRBD2; cdr3_aa: CASSQGLAGYNEQFF; cdr3_nt: TGTGCCAGCAGCCAGGGACTAGCGGGGTACAATGAGCAGTTCTTC